Each of the 25 T cell receptor beta chains below was sequenced from the same sample in a study of blood T cell repertoires in COVID-19. Generated by immunoSEQ multiplex PCR, the TCRdb table keeps only in-frame clones and is missing some. Of 87,000 or so clones listed, approximately 86% are singletons. Sequencing was done on a sample of peripheral blood. These receptors were collected from a woman of 80 years or more with COVID-19, enrolled during active disease.

V gene TRBV9 combines with J gene TRBJ2-7; tentative D call: TRBD1 (5 bases). Trimming pared 0 bases from V and 0 bases from J, leaving 7 bases between. This CDR3 comprises 14 residues. Germline CDR1 is SGDLS and CDR2 is YYNGEE. The CDR3 bases are TGTGCCAGCAGCGTAGCTGGGGCCTCCTACGAGCAGTACTTC. This translates into CASSVAGASYEQYF.

The CDR3 sequence is CATLTIQGAGELFF. The CDR3 DNA sequence: TGTGCCACCCTGACTATACAGGGGGCCGGGGAGCTGTTTTTT. The rearrangement uses TRBV10-3 and TRBJ2-2; the match to TRBD1 covers 8 bases. V lost 10 bases and J lost 6; bases outside the gene matches: 10. Germline assignment: CDR1 ENHRY and CDR2 SYGVKD. The CDR3 covers 14 residues.

The table lists this clone with a few counts. The chain couples TRBV20-1 to TRBJ2-1; maybe TRBD1 (5 bases). The germline V gene has CDR1 DFQATT and CDR2 SNEGSKA (reference sequence). The CDR3 is 13 amino acids. V lost 3 bases and J lost 3, with 9 bases in between. CDR3 amino acids: CSASLQDYNEQFF. The CDR3 DNA is TGCAGTGCTAGTTTACAGGACTACAATGAGCAGTTCTTC.

Only a few counts were recorded for this clone. The V and J genes are TRBV4-1 and TRBJ1-5; the D gene is possibly TRBD1 (6 bases). The CDR3 is 17 residues long. Germline V lookup: CDR1 MGHRA, CDR2 YSYEKL. The V end was cut by 2 bases, the J end by 0 bases, with 14 bases between. The CDR3 is CASSQSAGANSNQPQHF. CDR3 in DNA: TGCGCCAGCAGCCAATCAGCAGGGGCTAATAGCAATCAGCCCCAGCATTTT.

The chain links TRBV30 to TRBJ2-1, with a possible D match to TRBD1 (6 bases). CDR3 length: 14 residues. Trimming took 2 bases from V and 3 from J, leaving 11 bases between them. Germline lookup yields CDR1 GTSNPN and CDR2 SVGIG (reference sequence). The CDR3 region has the DNA TGTGCCTGGAGTAGAGGGGGTAACTACAATGAGCAGTTCTTC. The encoded protein is CAWSRGGNYNEQFF.

The rearrangement uses TRBV9 and TRBJ2-5; perhaps TRBD2 as D (6 bases). The CDR3 is made up of 13 amino acids. V lost 5 bases and J lost 2, with 10 bases in between. Germline assignment: CDR1 SGDLS and CDR2 YYNGEE. The CDR3 protein is CASSRDSQETQYF. CDR3 coding DNA: TGTGCCAGCAGTAGGGACTCACAAGAGACCCAGTACTTC.

A single count supports this clone. The rearrangement links TRBV5-1 to TRBJ1-2; 9 bases agree with TRBD1. The CDR3 extends over 15 amino acids. Germline V gene sequence: CDR1 SGHRS, CDR2 YFSETQ. The V and J ends lost 0 bases and 6 bases, in that order; junction bases with no gene match: 6. Written as DNA, the CDR3 is TGCGCCAGCAGCTTGGAACAGGGGGCGCTCGATGGCTACACCTTC. It codes for CASSLEQGALDGYTF.

The chain carries TRBV24-1 and TRBJ2-3; TRBD2 matches 10 bases. Germline values: CDR1 KGHDR, CDR2 SFDVKD. The CDR3 sequence is 15 residues long. J lost 1 base, V lost 6 bases, and 3 bases had no gene match. This CDR3 reads CATSLAGDGTDTQYF. CDR3 nucleotide sequence: TGTGCCACCAGTCTAGCGGGAGATGGCACAGATACGCAGTATTTT.

This clone appeared once. The chain joins TRBV18 to TRBJ2-2, with D possibly being TRBD1 (6 bases). Germline V gene data show CDR1 as KGHSH and CDR2 as LQKENI. This CDR3 comprises 14 residues. The ends were cut back, 3 bases at V and 5 bases at J, with 10 bases in the middle. CDR3 in amino acids: CASSPDRITGELFF. The DNA of the CDR3 is TGTGCCAGCTCACCCGACAGGATTACCGGGGAGCTGTTTTTT. Together with reference TRBV18 and TRBJ2-2, the CDR3 gives the full variable domain: NAGVMQNPRHLVRRRGQEARLRCSPMKGHSHVYWYRQLPEEGLKFMVYLQKENIIDESGMPKERFSAEFPKEGPSILRIQQVVRGDSAAYFCASSPDRITGELFFGEGSRLTVL.

The chain is built from TRBV29-1 and TRBJ2-3; TRBD1 agrees at 8 bases. CDR3 length: 12 residues. Germline V CDR1 and CDR2: SQVTM, ANQGSEA. V gave up 6 bases and J gave up 6 bases; unmatched junction bases: 5. CDR3 amino acids: CSVDRGIDTQYF. CDR3 sequence (DNA): TGCAGCGTCGACAGGGGAATCGATACGCAGTATTTT.

The genes are TRBV4-3 and TRBJ2-5, with 10 bases lining up with TRBD2. The CDR3 length is 16 residues. V gave up 0 bases and J gave up 5 bases; unmatched junction bases: 6. Germline V CDR1 and CDR2: LGHNA, YSLEER. DNA of the CDR3: TGCGCCAGCAGCCAAGAGGCAGCGGGGGGGTTGGAGACCCAGTACTTC. This codes for CASSQEAAGGLETQYF.

V gene TRBV5-8 combines with J gene TRBJ1-1; D ambiguous. Germline-derived CDR1 and CDR2 are SGHTS and YDEGEE. The CDR3 runs to 13 residues. Trimming took 5 bases from V and 11 from J, leaving 19 bases between them. The CDR3 loop is CASRKAGVLRAFF. In DNA form, the CDR3 reads TGTGCCAGCAGAAAAGCCGGGGTACTCCGCGCTTTCTTT.

This clone was seen just once. The chain joins TRBV5-1 to TRBJ2-3; no clear D gene. From germline, CDR1 is SGHRS and CDR2 YFSETQ. V lost 1 base to trimming and J lost 1 base, with 7 bases between them. This CDR3 spans 14 amino acids. The CDR3 nucleotides are TGCGCCAGCAGCTTGCTAGGCGGCACAGATACGCAGTATTTT. It is translated as CASSLLGGTDTQYF.

The V gene is TRBV7-2, the J gene TRBJ2-3, with 7 bases lining up with TRBD1. V shed 7 bases and J 0 bases; nucleotides not matched to a gene: 7. CDR3 length: 15 residues. Germline V CDR1 and CDR2: SGHTA, FQGNSA. The chain's CDR3 is CASTQRGLSTDTQYF. CDR3 in DNA: TGTGCCAGCACTCAGAGGGGGCTCAGCACAGATACGCAGTATTTT. The full variable domain, its missing parts supplied by reference TRBV7-2 and TRBJ2-3, is GAGVSQSPSNKVTEKGKDVELRCDPISGHTALYWYRQSLGQGLEFLIYFQGNSAPDKSGLPSDRFSAERTGGSVSTLTIQRTQQEDSAVYLCASTQRGLSTDTQYFGPGTRLTVL.

The rearrangement uses TRBV5-6 and TRBJ2-5, with D perhaps TRBD2 (6 bases). V lost 2 bases to trimming and J lost 7 bases, with 12 bases between them. The CDR3 runs 13 residues. Germline values: CDR1 SGHDT, CDR2 YYEEEE. The chain's CDR3 is CASSLSPEGTQYF. The DNA of the CDR3 is TGTGCCAGCAGCTTATCCCCGGAGGGGACCCAGTACTTC.

This clone occurred a few times. The gene calls are TRBV2 and TRBJ1-5, with TRBD1 matching over 12 bases. The CDR3 is 14 residues long. Germline CDR1 reads SNHLY; CDR2 reads FYNNEI. Trimming at V came to 7 bases and at J to 6 bases, leaving 4 bases not matched to a gene. The CDR3 protein is CASTGQGAGQPQHF. CDR3 in DNA: TGTGCCAGCACGGGACAGGGGGCAGGTCAGCCCCAGCATTTT.

In this sample, this clone turned up once. The rearrangement joins TRBV18 to TRBJ2-7, with D possibly matching TRBD1 (5 bases). Per germline, CDR1 KGHSH and CDR2 LQKENI. V lost 3 bases, J lost 2 bases, and 8 bases lay in between. The CDR3 is 13 residues long. The DNA for the CDR3 is TGTGCCAGCTCACCTGACAGTCCCTACGAGCAGTACTTC. As protein: CASSPDSPYEQYF.

The chain carries TRBV13 and TRBJ2-1, with 9 positions matching TRBD2. V was clipped by 5 bases and J by 0 bases; unmatched bases: 8. The CDR3 spans 17 residues. The V gene's germline CDR1 is PRHDT and CDR2 FYEKMQ (reference sequence). CDR3 protein: CASSNSGGLRSYNEQFF. The CDR3 nucleotides are TGTGCCAGCAGCAATAGCGGGGGCCTTCGCTCCTACAATGAGCAGTTCTTC.

The chain couples TRBV24-1 to TRBJ2-7, with D uncertain. This CDR3 is built from 12 residues. V gave up 3 bases and J gave up 4 bases, with 6 bases separating them. Germline-derived CDR1 and CDR2 are KGHDR and SFDVKD. The CDR3 DNA reads TGTGCCACCAGTGATACCCGGTACGAGCAGTACTTC. Protein product: CATSDTRYEQYF.

This clone was observed a handful of times. The rearrangement uses TRBV7-8 and TRBJ2-7, with TRBD1 matching over 8 bases. The CDR3 is 14 amino acids. The germline V gene encodes CDR1 SGHVS and CDR2 FQNEAQ. V shed 4 bases, J shed 3 bases, and the junction held 5 bases outside the gene matches. This CDR3 is CASSSQGAYYEQYF. The CDR3 nucleotides are TGTGCCAGCAGCTCCCAGGGGGCGTACTACGAGCAGTACTTC.

This chain joins TRBV7-9 and TRBJ2-7, with D perhaps TRBD2 (6 bases). Trimming shortened V by 3 bases and J by 4 bases, and 16 bases separated the two germline ends. The CDR3 extends over 15 amino acids. Germline V gene data show CDR1 as SEHNR and CDR2 as FQNEAQ (reference sequence). The DNA of the CDR3 is TGTGCCAGCAGCTTTCCGGGAGCTACTTGGTACGAGCAGTACTTC. Protein sequence: CASSFPGATWYEQYF.

The V and J genes are TRBV5-1 and TRBJ2-1; D possibly corresponds to TRBD2 (5 bases). This CDR3 is 13 amino acids long. Deletions cut 4 bases from V and 5 bases from J, with 10 bases between. Germline-derived CDR1 and CDR2 are SGHRS and YFSETQ. CDR3 bases: TGCGCCAGCAGCCCCGCGGGCCACAATGAGCAGTTCTTC. This sequence encodes CASSPAGHNEQFF.

This rearrangement joins TRBV2 to TRBJ2-1; 13 nucleotides agree with TRBD2. The V and J ends lost 6 bases and 2 bases, in that order; junction bases with no gene match: 1. The CDR3 loop spans 15 amino acids. Germline values: CDR1 SNHLY, CDR2 FYNNEI. Written as DNA, the CDR3 is TGTGCCAGCAGCGGACTAGCGGGAGCCTACAATGAGCAGTTCTTC. Protein: CASSGLAGAYNEQFF.

The chain joins TRBV20-1 to TRBJ1-5; maybe TRBD1 (5 bases). V was shortened by 0 bases and J by 13 bases, with 10 bases between the two germline ends. Germline assignment: CDR1 DFQATT and CDR2 SNEGSKA (reference sequence). The CDR3 sequence is 11 residues long. CDR3 protein: CSARDRRGQHF. The CDR3, as DNA: TGCAGTGCTAGAGATAGGCGGGGGCAGCATTTT.

This chain joins TRBV18 and TRBJ2-3; TRBD2 might be the D (5 bases). CDR1 and CDR2 (germline): KGHSH, LQKENI. The CDR3 spans 16 residues. Trimming left V 3 bases short and J 4 bases short, with 17 bases between. CDR3 residues: CASSPLGSPAADTQYF. The DNA of the CDR3 is TGTGCCAGCTCACCCCTGGGGAGCCCCGCGGCAGATACGCAGTATTTT.